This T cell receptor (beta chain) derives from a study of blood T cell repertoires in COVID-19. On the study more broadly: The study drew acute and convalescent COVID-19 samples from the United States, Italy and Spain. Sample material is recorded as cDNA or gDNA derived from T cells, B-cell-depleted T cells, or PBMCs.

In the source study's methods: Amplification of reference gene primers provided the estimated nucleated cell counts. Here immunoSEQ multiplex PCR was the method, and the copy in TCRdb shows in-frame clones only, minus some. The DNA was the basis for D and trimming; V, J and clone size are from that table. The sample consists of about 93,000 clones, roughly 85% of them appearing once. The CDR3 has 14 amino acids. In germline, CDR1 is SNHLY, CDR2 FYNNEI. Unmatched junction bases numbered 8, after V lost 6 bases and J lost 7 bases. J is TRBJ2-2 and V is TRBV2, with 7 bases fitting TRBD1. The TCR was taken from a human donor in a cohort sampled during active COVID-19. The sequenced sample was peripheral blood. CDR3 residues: CASRRQGRSGELFF. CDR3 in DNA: TGTGCCAGCAGGAGACAGGGCCGGAGCGGGGAGCTGTTTTTT.